The 23 T cell receptor beta chains below all came from one sample that was sequenced in a study of blood T cell repertoires in COVID-19. TCRdb's table, derived via immunoSEQ multiplex PCR, lists solely in-frame clones and lacks some. Of 70,000 to 90,000 clones listed, over 75% are singletons. The sample consisted of peripheral blood. These receptors were obtained from a human donor in a cohort sampled during active COVID-19.

This chain links TRBV5-3 with TRBJ1-2, with TRBD1 identical over 10 bases. TRBV5-3 is annotated as an ORF whose role is uncertain. There are 14 residues in the CDR3. The trim removed 4 bases at V and 8 bases at J, leaving 8 bases unmatched. DNA for the CDR3: TGTGCCAGAAGCCCCCCGGACAGGGGGAAGGGCTACACCTTC. It yields the protein CARSPPDRGKGYTF.

This chain connects TRBV9 to TRBJ2-7, with 8 bases lining up with TRBD1. The CDR3 is made up of 15 amino acids. The germline V gene has CDR1 SGDLS and CDR2 YYNGEE. V was pared by 0 bases and J by 2 bases, with 4 bases of the junction left unmatched. The DNA of the CDR3 is TGTGCCAGCAGCGTAGATGGGACAGGTACCTACGAGCAGTACTTC. It specifies CASSVDGTGTYEQYF.

V gene TRBV5-6 combines with J gene TRBJ1-2, with 7 bases identical to TRBD1. After removal of 0 bases from V and 4 bases from J, the junction contained 9 bases not matched to a gene. CDR1 and CDR2 (germline): SGHDT, YYEEEE. The CDR3 has 16 residues. The CDR3 nucleotides read TGTGCCAGCAGCTTGGGGCCCCCCGGGACAGTCTATGGCTACACCTTC. Protein: CASSLGPPGTVYGYTF.

V is TRBV11-2 and J is TRBJ2-2; tentatively, D is TRBD1 (6 bases). CDR3 length equals 14 residues. Trimming took off 7 bases at V and 0 bases at J, with 9 bases between the two ends. CDR1 and CDR2 (germline): SGHAT, FQNNGV. CDR3 in amino acids: CASITGTNTGELFF. In nucleotides, the CDR3 is TGTGCCAGCATAACAGGGACGAACACCGGGGAGCTGTTTTTT.

The CDR3 loop reads CASSPATGVNTEAFF. As DNA, the CDR3 is TGTGCCAGCAGCCCTGCGACAGGGGTGAACACTGAAGCTTTCTTT. The V call is TRBV7-6, the J call TRBJ1-1, with TRBD1 matching 8 bases. The length of the CDR3 is 15 residues. Germline CDR1 and CDR2: SGHVS and FNYEAQ. The V segment lost 5 bases and the J segment 0 bases; nucleotides outside the gene matches: 5.

The chain employs TRBV18 and TRBJ1-1; the D is unclear. This CDR3 is built from 16 residues. The V gene lost 2 bases and the J gene lost 0 bases, with 13 bases spanning the gap. From germline, CDR1 is KGHSH and CDR2 LQKENI. The CDR3 region has the DNA TGTGCCAGCTCACCAGAGGCGCTGGATTTGAACACTGAAGCTTTCTTT. As protein: CASSPEALDLNTEAFF.

The rearrangement links TRBV5-1 to TRBJ2-5, with D maybe TRBD2 (7 bases). CDR3 length equals 19 residues. Trimming stripped 3 bases from V and 1 base from J, with 25 bases between. CDR1 is SGHRS and CDR2 is YFSETQ in the germline V gene. CDR3 in DNA: TGCGCCAGCAGCTCCTTCGCACAGGGAGGGTGGGGGGCCCAAGAGACCCAGTACTTC. It codes for CASSSFAQGGWGAQETQYF.

CDR3 in amino acids: CASSLNHGQGRGYTF. The CDR3 coding sequence is TGCGCCAGCAGCTTGAACCATGGACAGGGTAGGGGCTACACCTTC. The chain is built from TRBV5-1 and TRBJ1-2, with TRBD1 matching 8 bases. V gave up 1 base and J gave up 8 bases; unmatched junction bases: 10. CDR3 length: 15 amino acids. The germline gives CDR1 SGHRS, CDR2 YFSETQ.

This clone is a singleton in its sample. The CDR3 is CASSSATGYEQYF. The CDR3 DNA is TGTGCCAGCAGCTCGGCGACAGGTTACGAGCAGTACTTC. The V call is TRBV7-8, the J call TRBJ2-7; D is perhaps TRBD1 (6 bases). V lost 4 bases, J lost 4 bases, and 11 bases lay in between. The CDR3 length is 13 residues. The V gene's germline CDR1 is SGHVS and CDR2 FQNEAQ. Full variable domain (remainder filled in from reference TRBV7-8 and TRBJ2-7): GAGVSQSPRYKVAKRGQDVALRCDPISGHVSLFWYQQALGQGPEFLTYFQNEAQLDKSGLPSDRFFAERPEGSVSTLKIQRTQQEDSAVYLCASSSATGYEQYFGPGTRLTVT.

The chain combines TRBV7-9 with TRBJ1-2, with 8 bases lining up with TRBD1. In germline, CDR1 is SEHNR, CDR2 FQNEAQ (reference sequence). V gave up 0 bases and J gave up 12 bases; unmatched junction bases: 9. This CDR3 region has 14 residues. CDR3 DNA sequence: TGTGCCAGCAGCTTAGCGGACAGGGCCTCGGTAGACACCTTC. Protein sequence: CASSLADRASVDTF.

The chain carries TRBV19 and TRBJ2-5; TRBD2 agrees at 9 bases. This CDR3 is built from 14 residues. The germline V gene encodes CDR1 LNHDA and CDR2 SQIVND (reference sequence). V trimming: 6 bases; J trimming: 3 bases; junction bases outside the gene matches: 5. The CDR3 sequence is CASSSSGGKETQYF. CDR3 in DNA: TGTGCCAGTAGCTCCAGCGGGGGGAAAGAGACCCAGTACTTC. The full variable domain, in which reference TRBV19 and TRBJ2-5 provide the parts outside the CDR3, is DGGITQSPKYLFRKEGQNVTLSCEQNLNHDAMYWYRQDPGQGLRLIYYSQIVNDFQKGDIAEGYSVSREKKESFPLTVTSAQKNPTAFYLCASSSSGGKETQYFGPGTRLLVL.

The V and J genes are TRBV30 and TRBJ1-1, with D hard to call. CDR1 GTSNPN and CDR2 SVGIG come from the germline V gene (reference sequence). The CDR3 loop spans 12 amino acids. Trimming took 3 bases from V and 7 from J, leaving 12 bases between them. DNA of the CDR3: TGTGCCTGGAGCTTCTCGGGGAATGAAGCTTTCTTT. Its translation is CAWSFSGNEAFF.

This sequence joins TRBV10-3 and TRBJ1-2; D remains unclear. With 3 bases removed from V and 3 bases from J, the gap between germline ends came to 11 bases. This CDR3 has 14 residues. Germline V gene lookup returns CDR1 ENHRY and CDR2 SYGVKD. CDR3 protein: CAISDPGKDYGYTF. The CDR3 bases are TGTGCCATCAGTGATCCGGGGAAAGACTATGGCTACACCTTC.

This sequence joins TRBV5-4 and TRBJ2-7; the D gene is possibly TRBD1 (5 bases). From germline, CDR1 is SGHNT and CDR2 YYREEE (reference sequence). The CDR3 spans 14 residues. V was trimmed by 4 bases and J by 0 bases, leaving 11 bases between them. CDR3 DNA sequence: TGTGCCAGCAGCCAGGGTGGGGACTCCTACGAGCAGTACTTC. Its protein product is CASSQGGDSYEQYF.

This clone was recorded once. The chain uses TRBV7-9 and TRBJ1-1; D unclear. Germline assignment: CDR1 SEHNR and CDR2 FQNEAQ (reference sequence). This CDR3 is built from 11 residues. Trimming stripped 5 bases from V and 10 bases from J, with 11 bases between. The CDR3 spells CASSSQAPAFF. The CDR3 DNA follows: TGTGCCAGCAGCAGCCAGGCGCCAGCTTTCTTT.

The V gene is TRBV4-1, the J gene TRBJ1-6; D unclear. Germline V gene lookup returns CDR1 MGHRA and CDR2 YSYEKL. The V end lost 1 base, the J end lost 9 bases, and 19 bases lay between the germline ends. The CDR3 covers 17 residues. The chain's CDR3 is CASSQGRGEHGISPLHF. The CDR3 region has the DNA TGCGCCAGCAGCCAAGGAAGAGGAGAACACGGAATTTCACCCCTCCACTTT.

The V and J genes are TRBV5-1 and TRBJ1-6, with D possibly being TRBD1 (5 bases). This CDR3 has 13 amino acids. The germline CDR1 and CDR2 sequences are SGHRS and YFSETQ. Trimming removed 0 bases from V and 10 bases from J, with 8 bases in between. The CDR3 nucleotides read TGCGCCAGCAGCTTGGTTAGGGGCTCACCCCTCCACTTT. Protein sequence: CASSLVRGSPLHF.

The V gene is TRBV24-1, the J gene TRBJ2-3, with TRBD1 matching over 7 bases. J was trimmed by 4 bases and V by 0 bases; bases with no gene match: 6. The CDR3 is 16 residues long. CDR1 KGHDR and CDR2 SFDVKD come from the germline V gene. DNA of the CDR3: TGTGCCACCAGTGATTTGCAGGGGGTCTCTGCAGATACGCAGTATTTT. Amino acid sequence: CATSDLQGVSADTQYF.

The chain couples TRBV30 to TRBJ2-7, with TRBD1 matching 7 bases. The CDR3 runs 13 residues. The germline V gene has CDR1 GTSNPN and CDR2 SVGIG (reference sequence). Germline trimming cut 2 bases from V and 6 bases from J; bases unmatched to any gene: 7. CDR3 DNA: TGTGCCTGGAGTACAGGGGAAAGAGGCGAGCAGTACTTC. Protein: CAWSTGERGEQYF. The full variable domain, rest sourced from reference TRBV30 and TRBJ2-7, is SQTIHQWPATLVQPVGSPLSLECTVEGTSNPNLYWYRQAAGRGLQLLFYSVGIGQISSEVPQNLSASRPQDRQFILSSKKLLLSDSGFYLCAWSTGERGEQYFGPGTRLTVT.

This chain uses TRBV7-2 with TRBJ2-1; D may be TRBD2 (5 bases). The CDR3 loop spans 14 amino acids. The V end lost 6 bases, the J end lost 7 bases, and 16 bases lay between the germline ends. The germline CDR1 and CDR2 sequences are SGHTA and FQGNSA. The CDR3 loop reads CASSRPLAGNEQFF. The CDR3 bases are TGTGCCAGCAGTAGGCCCCTGGCGGGTAATGAGCAGTTCTTC.

This CDR3 is CAISERGPYGYTF. The CDR3, as DNA: TGTGCCATCAGTGAAAGGGGGCCCTATGGCTACACCTTC. The chain uses TRBV10-3 and TRBJ1-2; TRBD1 matches 7 bases. CDR1 ENHRY and CDR2 SYGVKD come from the germline V gene. CDR3 length equals 13 residues. The junction had 2 bases not matched to a gene; V was cut back by 3 bases and J by 4 bases.

The V gene is TRBV10-3, the J gene TRBJ2-6, with a possible D match to TRBD1 (8 bases). CDR3 size: 13 residues. The V and J ends lost 8 bases and 9 bases respectively, with 14 bases between them. In germline, CDR1 is ENHRY, CDR2 SYGVKD. The CDR3: CAIPDREGNVLTF. The CDR3 nucleotides are TGTGCCATCCCGGACAGGGAGGGCAACGTCCTGACTTTC.

V usage is TRBV29-1 and J usage is TRBJ2-2; possible D gene TRBD2, 5 bases. The CDR3 extends over 12 amino acids. Germline V gives CDR1 SQVTM, CDR2 ANQGSEA. The V end was cut by 5 bases, the J end by 5 bases, with 9 bases between. CDR3 DNA: TGCAGCGTTTATACGGGGACCGGGGAGCTGTTTTTT. This sequence encodes CSVYTGTGELFF.